What follows are 17 T cell receptor beta chains derived from one specimen sequenced in a study of long-term antiretroviral therapy in people with HIV (dated by TCRdb to between 2020 and 2023). The immunoSEQ hsTCRB v3.0 assay was used at survey level resolution to sequence the TRB variable region. The source is immuneACCESS, and TCRdb retained only in-frame sequences with V and J called. Part of the clones is not carried over; for the studies checked, unresolved V genes explain less than half of this, and the remainder is unexplained. This sample is represented by approximately 17,000 clones; roughly 80% of them were singletons. The ten largest account for around 13% of the sample. The sample was unsorted PBMCs, taken 1.5 years before starting antiretroviral therapy. These receptors were taken from a woman in her fifties or sixties with HIV.

The chain has TRBV7-3 and TRBJ2-3, with 9 positions matching TRBD2. Germline V CDR1 and CDR2: SGHTA, FQGTGA. Losses at the gene ends were 5 bases for V and 10 bases for J; bases not matched to a gene: 13. CDR3 length equals 15 residues. CDR3 nucleotides: TGTGCCAGCAGCCCCCGAGGCGGGGGGGCGGCGGCGCAGTATTTT. Protein: CASSPRGGGAAAQYF. Complete variable domain (other parts from reference TRBV7-3 and TRBJ2-3): GAGVSQTPSNKVTEKGKYVELRCDPISGHTALYWYRQSLGQGPEFLIYFQGTGAADDSGLPNDRFFAVRPEGSVSTLKIQRTERGDSAVYLCASSPRGGGAAAQYFGPGTRLTVL.

The V call is TRBV6-5, the J call TRBJ2-5; perhaps TRBD1 as D (8 bases). This CDR3 spans 13 amino acids. Germline V gene data show CDR1 as MNHEY and CDR2 as SVGAGI. V shed 5 bases and J shed 5 bases, with 12 bases lying between them. In nucleotides, the CDR3 is TGTGCCAGCAGTACAGGGGGGGCGGAGACCCAGTACTTC. Protein product: CASSTGGAETQYF.

J is TRBJ2-5 and V is TRBV15; D possibly corresponds to TRBD1 (6 bases). CDR1 LNHNV and CDR2 YYDKDF come from the germline V gene (reference sequence). V lost 2 bases, J lost 4 bases, and 14 bases lay in between. The CDR3 extends over 15 amino acids. The CDR3 region is CATSRSNRVGETQYF. The DNA of the CDR3 is TGTGCCACCAGCAGATCAAACAGGGTAGGAGAGACCCAGTACTTC.

The chain joins TRBV9 to TRBJ2-3; D gene unclear. Between the trimmed V and J ends, which lost 2 bases and 3 bases, there was a span of 7 bases. The CDR3 contains 13 residues. Germline V gives CDR1 SGDLS, CDR2 YYNGEE. The CDR3 spells CASSVRFTDTQYF. The CDR3 coding sequence is TGTGCCAGCAGCGTTCGGTTTACAGATACGCAGTATTTT.

The chain carries TRBV18 and TRBJ2-1; 8 bases align to TRBD2. In germline, CDR1 is KGHSH, CDR2 LQKENI. This CDR3 contains 18 residues. V trimming: 2 bases; J trimming: 3 bases; junction bases outside the gene matches: 12. The CDR3 DNA is TGTGCCAGCTCACCAGGAGTTGGCGGGGGGTCCCTCTACAATGAGCAGTTCTTC. Protein sequence: CASSPGVGGGSLYNEQFF.

The CDR3 coding sequence is TGTGCCAGTAGTCCCGGGACATCGAACACCGGGGAGCTGTTTTTT. Protein: CASSPGTSNTGELFF. The chain has TRBV19 and TRBJ2-2; the D gene is possibly TRBD1 (6 bases). The CDR3 totals 15 residues. The ends were cut back, 5 bases at V and 0 bases at J, with 10 bases in the middle. The germline V gene encodes CDR1 LNHDA and CDR2 SQIVND (reference sequence).

This sequence joins TRBV2 and TRBJ1-1, with no clear D. The CDR3 is 13 residues long. Per germline, CDR1 SNHLY and CDR2 FYNNEI. V was pared by 6 bases and J by 0 bases, with 8 bases between. The CDR3 sequence is CASSVIMNTEAFF. CDR3 DNA: TGTGCCAGCAGCGTCATCATGAACACTGAAGCTTTCTTT.

V usage is TRBV27 and J usage is TRBJ1-6; perhaps TRBD1 as D (6 bases). The V end was cut by 5 bases, the J end by 7 bases, with 12 bases between. The V gene's germline CDR1 is MNHEY and CDR2 SMNVEV (reference sequence). The CDR3 is made up of 14 amino acids. The CDR3 loop reads CASSRNRENSPLHF. CDR3 bases: TGTGCCAGCAGTAGGAACAGGGAAAATTCACCCCTCCACTTT.

This clone came up once. The V gene is TRBV11-2, the J gene TRBJ2-2; D uncertain. Germline lookup yields CDR1 SGHAT and CDR2 FQNNGV. The CDR3 has 14 residues. V was clipped by 0 bases and J by 0 bases, with 2 bases between them. This CDR3 reads CASSLESNTGELFF. CDR3 nucleotides: TGTGCCAGCAGCTTAGAGTCGAACACCGGGGAGCTGTTTTTT.

The chain recombines TRBV19 with TRBJ2-3, with unresolved D. The CDR3 totals 14 residues. Germline V CDR1 and CDR2: LNHDA, SQIVND (reference sequence). V gave up 6 bases and J gave up 0 bases, with 10 bases separating them. DNA for the CDR3: TGTGCCAGTAGGAGGCAGTCTAGCACAGATACGCAGTATTTT. This gives the protein CASRRQSSTDTQYF.

The chain has TRBV7-9 and TRBJ2-1; TRBD1 matches 10 bases. This CDR3 region has 15 residues. CDR1 and CDR2 from the germline V gene are SEHNR and FQNEAQ (reference sequence). J lost 4 bases, V lost 5 bases, and 5 bases had no gene match. The CDR3 DNA follows: TGTGCCAGCAGCGTCGGGACAGGGGCGTACAATGAGCAGTTCTTC. It yields the protein CASSVGTGAYNEQFF.

The sample holds a few counts of this clone. The chain links TRBV11-2 to TRBJ2-3, with TRBD2 as a possible D gene (6 bases). The CDR3 is made up of 15 amino acids. Trimming left V 1 base short and J 5 bases short, with 13 bases between. Per germline, CDR1 SGHAT and CDR2 FQNNGV. The CDR3 sequence: CASSLVGGIEDTQYF. The DNA for the CDR3 is TGTGCCAGCAGCTTAGTTGGAGGGATTGAAGATACGCAGTATTTT.

This clone has only a few counts. J is TRBJ1-3 and V is TRBV6-1; no clear D. The CDR3 is made up of 13 amino acids. Trimming cost V 3 bases and J 5 bases, with 8 bases left between them. The germline CDR1 and CDR2 sequences are MNHNS and SASEGT. DNA of the CDR3: TGTGCCAGCAGTGACATACGTCGAAACACCATATATTTT. Protein sequence: CASSDIRRNTIYF.

This chain links TRBV19 with TRBJ1-1, with a possible D match to TRBD1 (5 bases). CDR1 is LNHDA, CDR2 SQIVND, per germline (reference sequence). CDR3 length equals 14 residues. V was cut by 7 bases and J by 3 bases, with 15 bases left in between. The DNA for the CDR3 is TGTGCCAGTAAGGGGAAGGTTGGGGACACTGAAGCTTTCTTT. Residues: CASKGKVGDTEAFF.

This chain links TRBV4-1 with TRBJ1-4; no firm D call. The CDR3 is 15 residues long. Trimming took off 0 bases at V and 8 bases at J, with 13 bases between the two ends. The germline gives CDR1 MGHRA, CDR2 YSYEKL. CDR3 nucleotides: TGCGCCAGCAGCCAAGAAAAAGGGATTGGAGAAAAACTGTTTTTT. Residues: CASSQEKGIGEKLFF.

This rearrangement joins TRBV5-4 to TRBJ1-1, with D hard to call. Germline lookup yields CDR1 SGHNT and CDR2 YYREEE (reference sequence). Trimming removed 3 bases at V and 0 bases at J, with 9 bases between. This CDR3 has 14 residues. In DNA, the CDR3 is TGTGCCAGCAGCTGGTGGGGATTGAACACTGAAGCTTTCTTT. This codes for CASSWWGLNTEAFF.

This clone showed up just once. The rearrangement joins TRBV5-1 to TRBJ1-1; maybe TRBD1 (5 bases). The germline V gene encodes CDR1 SGHRS and CDR2 YFSETQ. The CDR3 extends over 14 amino acids. Between the trimmed V and J ends, which lost 0 bases and 1 base, there was a span of 7 bases. CDR3 nucleotide sequence: TGCGCCAGCAGCTTGGAGGGGCGGAACACTGAAGCTTTCTTT. This sequence encodes CASSLEGRNTEAFF.